This T cell receptor beta chain was sequenced during a study of cytomegalovirus exposure and HLA in healthy donors. Produced via immunoSEQ multiplex PCR; TCRdb's table is partial and in-frame only. Of approximately 230,000 clones in the sample, about 90% were seen once. The CDR3 has 15 residues. Germline values: CDR1 SGHVS, CDR2 FQNEAQ. Trimming took off 3 bases at V and 6 bases at J, with 17 bases between the two ends. J is TRBJ2-5 and V is TRBV7-8; either TRBD1 or TRBD2 may fit D (5 bases each). Sequenced input: PBMCs. This sequence was found in a man younger than 30 in good health and CMV-seropositive. The CDR3, as DNA: TGTGCCAGCAGCTTTCGGTTTGGCGAGGGGAAGACCCAGTACTTC. Translated: CASSFRFGEGKTQYF.